This TCR beta chain was recorded in a study of post-analysis software for immune sequencing data. Comments on this clonotype: Its matching antigen is unknown.

This CDR3 is built from 13 residues. Trimming cost V 6 bases and J 9 bases; bases outside gene matches: 6. Findings and caveats of the study: The five TRBV segments detected at higher frequency in patients than in controls included TRBV5-6, TRBV5-1 and TRBV20-1.

The TCR beta cDNA libraries contained unique molecular identifiers. TCRdb itself ran the PCR reads through MiXCR, one entry per CDR3 protein. This table has about 160,000 distinct CDR3 sequences, about 34% appearing once. The sample in question was blood, obtained after autologous hematopoietic stem cell transplantation. The chain recombines TRBV12-3 or TRBV12-4 with TRBJ1-2, with TRBD1 matching 11 bases. The TCR comes from a girl aged 10 to 17 with multiple sclerosis. For the CDR3, the DNA is TGTGCCAGCAGCCCTGGGACAGGGGGACGCTACACCTTC. This gives the protein CASSPGTGGRYTF.